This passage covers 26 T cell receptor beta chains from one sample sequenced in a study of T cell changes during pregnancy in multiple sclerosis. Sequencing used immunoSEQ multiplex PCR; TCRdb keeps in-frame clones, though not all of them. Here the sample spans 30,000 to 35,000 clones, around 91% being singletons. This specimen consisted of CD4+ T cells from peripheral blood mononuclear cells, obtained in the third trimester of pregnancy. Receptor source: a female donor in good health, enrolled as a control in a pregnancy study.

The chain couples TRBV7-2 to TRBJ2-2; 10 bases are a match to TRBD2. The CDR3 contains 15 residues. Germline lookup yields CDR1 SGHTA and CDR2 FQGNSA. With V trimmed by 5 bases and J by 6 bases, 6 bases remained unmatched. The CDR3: CASSVDLAGAGELFF. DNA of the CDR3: TGTGCCAGCAGCGTAGACCTAGCGGGGGCCGGGGAGCTGTTTTTT.

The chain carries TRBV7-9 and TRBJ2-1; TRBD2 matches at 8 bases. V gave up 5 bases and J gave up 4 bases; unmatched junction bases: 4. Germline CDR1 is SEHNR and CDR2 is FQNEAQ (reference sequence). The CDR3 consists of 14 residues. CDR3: CASSRGGAYNEQFF. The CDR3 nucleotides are TGTGCCAGCAGCCGGGGGGGGGCTTACAATGAGCAGTTCTTC.

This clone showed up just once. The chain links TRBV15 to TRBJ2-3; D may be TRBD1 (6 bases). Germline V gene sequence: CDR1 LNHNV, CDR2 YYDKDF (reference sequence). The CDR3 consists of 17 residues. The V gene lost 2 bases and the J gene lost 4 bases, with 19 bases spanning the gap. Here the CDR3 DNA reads TGTGCCACCAGCAGACAAGGAGGCAGGGGAGAAGCAGATACGCAGTATTTT. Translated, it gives CATSRQGGRGEADTQYF.

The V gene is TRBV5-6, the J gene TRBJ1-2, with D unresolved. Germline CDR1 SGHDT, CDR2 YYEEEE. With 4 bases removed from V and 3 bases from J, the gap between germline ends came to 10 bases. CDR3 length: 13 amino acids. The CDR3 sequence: CASSPGEDYGYTF. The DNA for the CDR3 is TGTGCCAGCAGCCCTGGAGAGGACTATGGCTACACCTTC.

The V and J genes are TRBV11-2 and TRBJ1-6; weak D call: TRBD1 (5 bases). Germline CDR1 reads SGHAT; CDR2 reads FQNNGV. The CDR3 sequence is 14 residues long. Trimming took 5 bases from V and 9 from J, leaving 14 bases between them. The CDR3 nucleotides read TGTGCCAGCAGCCTCGGAACAGGCGGTTCACCCCTCCACTTT. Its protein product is CASSLGTGGSPLHF.

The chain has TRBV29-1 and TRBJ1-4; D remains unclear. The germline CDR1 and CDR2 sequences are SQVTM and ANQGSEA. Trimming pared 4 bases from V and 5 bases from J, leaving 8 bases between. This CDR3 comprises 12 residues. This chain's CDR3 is CSVGGGNEKLFF. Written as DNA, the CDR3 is TGCAGCGTTGGCGGTGGCAATGAAAAACTGTTTTTT.

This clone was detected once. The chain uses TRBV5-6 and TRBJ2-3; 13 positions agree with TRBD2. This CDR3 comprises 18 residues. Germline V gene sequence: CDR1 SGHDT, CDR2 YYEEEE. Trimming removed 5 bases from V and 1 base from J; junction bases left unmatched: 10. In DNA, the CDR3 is TGTGCCAGCAGGCAACTAGCGGGGGGGCGTCTCGGCACAGATACGCAGTATTTT. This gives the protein CASRQLAGGRLGTDTQYF. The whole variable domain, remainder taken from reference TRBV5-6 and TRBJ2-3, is DAGVTQSPTHLIKTRGQQVTLRCSPKSGHDTVSWYQQALGQGPQFIFQYYEEEERQRGNFPDRFSGHQFPNYSSELNVNALLLGDSALYLCASRQLAGGRLGTDTQYFGPGTRLTVL.

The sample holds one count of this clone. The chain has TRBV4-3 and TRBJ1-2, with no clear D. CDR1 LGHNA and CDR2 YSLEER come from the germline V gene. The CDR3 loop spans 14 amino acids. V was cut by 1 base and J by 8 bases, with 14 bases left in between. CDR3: CASSQGVVSGGYTF. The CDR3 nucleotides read TGCGCCAGCAGCCAAGGCGTGGTCTCAGGCGGCTACACCTTC.

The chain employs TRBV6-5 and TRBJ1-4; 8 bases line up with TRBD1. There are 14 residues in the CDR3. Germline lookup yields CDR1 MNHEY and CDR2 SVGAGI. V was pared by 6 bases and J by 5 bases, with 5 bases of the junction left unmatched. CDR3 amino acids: CASRNTGGNEKLFF. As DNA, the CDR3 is TGTGCCAGCAGAAACACAGGGGGGAATGAAAAACTGTTTTTT.

The chain's CDR3 is CASSSIMTQGGPYEQYF. The CDR3 coding sequence is TGTGCCAGCAGCTCGATCATGACGCAGGGAGGACCCTACGAGCAGTACTTC. The J gene is TRBJ2-7, the V gene TRBV5-4; D may be TRBD2 (6 bases). The V end was cut by 3 bases, the J end by 2 bases, with 21 bases between. Germline CDR1 is SGHNT and CDR2 is YYREEE (reference sequence). The CDR3 has 17 amino acids.

In DNA form, the CDR3 reads TGTGCCAGCAGCTTCGAAGTGCGTCAGGGCGGCTACACCTTC. This encodes CASSFEVRQGGYTF. V is TRBV7-2 and J is TRBJ1-2, with D possibly being TRBD1 (5 bases). V lost 3 bases, J lost 8 bases, and 16 bases lay in between. The germline CDR1 and CDR2 sequences are SGHTA and FQGNSA. The CDR3 consists of 14 residues.

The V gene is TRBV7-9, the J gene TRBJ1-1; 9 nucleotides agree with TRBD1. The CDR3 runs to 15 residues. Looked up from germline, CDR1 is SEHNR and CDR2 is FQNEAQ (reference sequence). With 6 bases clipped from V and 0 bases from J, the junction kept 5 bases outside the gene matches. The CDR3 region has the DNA TGTGCCAGCAGGCGGGGACAGGGAATGAACACTGAAGCTTTCTTT. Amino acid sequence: CASRRGQGMNTEAFF.

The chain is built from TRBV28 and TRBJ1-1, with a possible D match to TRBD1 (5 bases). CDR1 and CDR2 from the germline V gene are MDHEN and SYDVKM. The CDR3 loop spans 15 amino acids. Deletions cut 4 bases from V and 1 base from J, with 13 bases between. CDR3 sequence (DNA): TGTGCCAGCAGTTCCCCCCTGACAGCGAACACTGAAGCTTTCTTT. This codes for CASSSPLTANTEAFF.

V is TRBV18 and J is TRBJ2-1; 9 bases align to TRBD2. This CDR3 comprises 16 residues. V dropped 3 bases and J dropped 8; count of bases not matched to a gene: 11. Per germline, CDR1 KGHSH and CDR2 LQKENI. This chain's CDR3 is CASSPPGLAQKDEQFF. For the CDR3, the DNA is TGTGCCAGCTCACCGCCGGGACTAGCCCAAAAGGATGAGCAGTTCTTC.

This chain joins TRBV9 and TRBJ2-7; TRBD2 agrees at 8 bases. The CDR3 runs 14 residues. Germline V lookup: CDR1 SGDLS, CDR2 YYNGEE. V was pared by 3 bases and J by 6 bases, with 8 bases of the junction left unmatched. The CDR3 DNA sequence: TGTGCCAGCAGCGCTACCGGGACTAGTTCCGAGCAGTACTTC. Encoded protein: CASSATGTSSEQYF.

The CDR3 DNA sequence: TGTGCCAGTATGGGACTAGCGGGGGGGAATAGGAACATTCAGTACTTC. Protein product: CASMGLAGGNRNIQYF. V and J are TRBV27 and TRBJ2-4; 16 positions agree with TRBD2. CDR1 and CDR2 (germline): MNHEY, SMNVEV (reference sequence). The ends lost 9 bases at V and 7 bases at J; junction bases unmatched: 9. This CDR3 spans 16 amino acids.

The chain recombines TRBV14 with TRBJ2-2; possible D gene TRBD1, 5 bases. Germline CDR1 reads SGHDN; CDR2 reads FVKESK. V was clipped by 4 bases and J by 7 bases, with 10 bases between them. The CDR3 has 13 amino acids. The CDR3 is CASSPLGVGELFF. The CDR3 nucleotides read TGTGCCAGCAGCCCCCTAGGGGTCGGGGAGCTGTTTTTT.

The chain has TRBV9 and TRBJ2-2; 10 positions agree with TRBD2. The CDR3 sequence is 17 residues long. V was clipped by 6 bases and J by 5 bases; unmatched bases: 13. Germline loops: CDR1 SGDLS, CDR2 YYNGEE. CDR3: CASTLGEAGGVTGELFF. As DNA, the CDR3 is TGTGCCAGCACCCTGGGGGAAGCGGGAGGGGTGACCGGGGAGCTGTTTTTT.

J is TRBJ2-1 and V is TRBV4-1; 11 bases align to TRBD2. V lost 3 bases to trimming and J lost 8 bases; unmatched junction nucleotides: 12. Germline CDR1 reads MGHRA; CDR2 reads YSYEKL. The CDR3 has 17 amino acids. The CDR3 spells CASSHKGLAGGPHEQFF. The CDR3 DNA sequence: TGCGCCAGCAGCCACAAAGGTTTAGCGGGAGGGCCCCATGAGCAGTTCTTC.

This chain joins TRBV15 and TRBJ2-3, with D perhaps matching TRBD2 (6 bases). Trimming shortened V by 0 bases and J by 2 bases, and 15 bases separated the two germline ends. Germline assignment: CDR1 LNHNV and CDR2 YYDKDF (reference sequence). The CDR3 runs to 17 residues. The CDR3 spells CATSRDIGSLTTDTQYF. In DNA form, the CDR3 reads TGTGCCACCAGCAGAGATATCGGGAGTTTAACCACAGATACGCAGTATTTT.

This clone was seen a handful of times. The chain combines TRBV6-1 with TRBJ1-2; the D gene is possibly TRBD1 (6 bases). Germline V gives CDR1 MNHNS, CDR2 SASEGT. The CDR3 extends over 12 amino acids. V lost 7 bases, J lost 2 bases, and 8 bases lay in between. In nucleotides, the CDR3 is TGTGCCAGCACCGACAGGAACTATGGCTACACCTTC. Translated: CASTDRNYGYTF.

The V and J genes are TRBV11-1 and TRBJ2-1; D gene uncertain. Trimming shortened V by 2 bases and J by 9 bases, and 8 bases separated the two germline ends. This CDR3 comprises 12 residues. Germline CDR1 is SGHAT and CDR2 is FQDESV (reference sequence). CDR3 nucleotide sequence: TGTGCCAGCAGCTTAAAGACTGCTGAGCAGTTCTTC. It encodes CASSLKTAEQFF.

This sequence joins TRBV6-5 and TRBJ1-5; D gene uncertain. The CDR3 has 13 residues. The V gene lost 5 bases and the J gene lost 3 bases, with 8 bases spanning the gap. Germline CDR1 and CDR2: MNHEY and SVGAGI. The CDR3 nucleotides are TGTGCCAGCAGTCCCCAGAACAATCAGCCCCAGCATTTT. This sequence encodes CASSPQNNQPQHF.

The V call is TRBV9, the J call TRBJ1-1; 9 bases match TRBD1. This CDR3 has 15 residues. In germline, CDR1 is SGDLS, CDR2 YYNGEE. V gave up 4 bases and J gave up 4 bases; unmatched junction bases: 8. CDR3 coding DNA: TGTGCCAGCAGCCCACAGGGGGCGTGGGGCACTGAAGCTTTCTTT. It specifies CASSPQGAWGTEAFF.

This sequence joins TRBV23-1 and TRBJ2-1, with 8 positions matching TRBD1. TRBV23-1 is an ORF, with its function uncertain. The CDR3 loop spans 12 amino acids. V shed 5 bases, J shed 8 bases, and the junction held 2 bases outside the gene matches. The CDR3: CASSDRGDEQFF. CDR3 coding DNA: TGCGCCAGCAGTGACAGGGGCGATGAGCAGTTCTTC.

The CDR3 reads CASSSSGGRTDTQYF. As DNA, the CDR3 is TGTGCCAGCAGCTCTAGCGGGGGGCGCACAGATACGCAGTATTTT. The V gene is TRBV7-2, the J gene TRBJ2-3; 11 bases fit TRBD2. Trimming took 4 bases from V and 1 from J; bases not matched to a gene: 1. The germline V gene encodes CDR1 SGHTA and CDR2 FQGNSA. The length of the CDR3 is 15 residues.